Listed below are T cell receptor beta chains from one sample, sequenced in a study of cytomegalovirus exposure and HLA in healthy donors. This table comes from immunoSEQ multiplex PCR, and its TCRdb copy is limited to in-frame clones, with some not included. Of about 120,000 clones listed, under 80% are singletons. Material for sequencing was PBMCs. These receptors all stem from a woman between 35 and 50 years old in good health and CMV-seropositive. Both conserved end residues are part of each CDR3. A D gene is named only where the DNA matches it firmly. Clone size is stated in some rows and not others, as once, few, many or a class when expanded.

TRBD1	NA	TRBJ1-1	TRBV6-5	CASRIQGARTEAFF	TGTGCCAGCAGAATACAGGGGGCTCGTACTGAAGCTTTCTTT
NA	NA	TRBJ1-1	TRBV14	CASSHRIGRADTEAFF	TGTGCCAGCAGCCATAGGATTGGCAGGGCTGACACTGAAGCTTTCTTT
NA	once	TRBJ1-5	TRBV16	CASSQSTGGQPQHF	TGTGCCAGCAGCCAATCAACCGGTGGTCAACCCCAGCATTTT
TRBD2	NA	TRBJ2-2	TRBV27	CASSSWSDAKREKVGELFF	TGTGCCAGCAGTTCATGGAGTGACGCAAAGCGGGAGAAGGTCGGGGAGCTGTTTTTT
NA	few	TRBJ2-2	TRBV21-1	CASSTTRQGRDHHTGELFF	TGTGCCAGCAGCACCACAAGACAGGGGAGGGACCATCACACCGGGGAGCTGTTTTTT
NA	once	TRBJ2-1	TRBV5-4	CASSLPSDNEQFF	TGTGCCAGCAGCTTGCCGTCAGACAATGAGCAGTTCTTC
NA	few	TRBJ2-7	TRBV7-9	CASSDKTGAFQPYF	TGTGCCAGCAGCGATAAGACAGGTGCTTTTCAACCGTACTTC
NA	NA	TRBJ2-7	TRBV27	CASSLKGGGSYEQYF	TGTGCCAGCAGTTTAAAGGGTGGAGGGTCCTACGAGCAGTACTTC
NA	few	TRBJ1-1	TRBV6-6	CASSLGMNTEAFF	TGTGCCAGCAGTTTGGGCATGAACACTGAAGCTTTCTTT
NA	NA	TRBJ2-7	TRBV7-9	CASSHPRGWEQYF	TGTGCCAGCAGCCACCCCCGAGGGTGGGAGCAGTACTTC
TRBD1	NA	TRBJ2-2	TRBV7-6	CASSYGQGAPGELFF	TGTGCCAGCAGCTACGGACAGGGAGCTCCCGGGGAGCTGTTTTTT
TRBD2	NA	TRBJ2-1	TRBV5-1	CASSFGGVYNEQFF	TGCGCCAGCAGCTTCGGGGGGGTCTACAATGAGCAGTTCTTC
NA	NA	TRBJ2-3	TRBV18	CASSPLYTDTQYF	TGTGCCAGCTCACCCCTTTACACAGATACGCAGTATTTT
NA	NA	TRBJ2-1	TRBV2	CASTLFSRLVVYNEQFF	TGTGCCAGCACCCTTTTCAGTCGACTAGTAGTTTACAATGAGCAGTTCTTC
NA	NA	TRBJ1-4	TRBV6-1	CASSEVRGRAKLFF	TGTGCCAGCAGTGAAGTCAGGGGAAGGGCAAAACTGTTTTTT
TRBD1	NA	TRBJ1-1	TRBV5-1	CASSYQTGDTEAFF	TGCGCCAGCAGCTACCAAACAGGGGACACTGAAGCTTTCTTT
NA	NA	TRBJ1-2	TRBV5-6	CASSLGQGLDGYTF	TGTGCCAGCAGCTTGGGCCAGGGGTTAGATGGCTACACCTTC
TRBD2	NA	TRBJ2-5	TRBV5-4	CASSLPGGLAGGGTQYF	TGTGCCAGCAGCTTACCCGGAGGACTAGCGGGGGGTGGGACCCAGTACTTC
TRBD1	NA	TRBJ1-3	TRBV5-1	CASSEGQGAHSGNTIYF	TGCGCCAGCAGCGAGGGACAGGGAGCCCACTCTGGAAACACCATATATTTT
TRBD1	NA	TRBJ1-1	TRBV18	CASSRTGAGAEAFF	TGTGCCAGCTCAAGGACAGGAGCGGGAGCTGAAGCTTTCTTT
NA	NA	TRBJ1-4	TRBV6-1	CASSVGGAGEKLFF	TGTGCCAGCAGTGTAGGGGGGGCTGGGGAAAAACTGTTTTTT
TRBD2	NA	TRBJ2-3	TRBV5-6	CASSLGTSGRGATDTQYF	TGTGCCAGCAGCTTGGGGACTAGCGGGAGAGGGGCCACAGATACGCAGTATTTT
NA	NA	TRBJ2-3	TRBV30	CAWRRGSTDTQYF	TGTGCCTGGAGGCGGGGAAGCACAGATACGCAGTATTTT
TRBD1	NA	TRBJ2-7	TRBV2	CASTGLRGQGWHEQYF	TGTGCCAGCACTGGCCTGAGGGGACAGGGCTGGCACGAGCAGTACTTC
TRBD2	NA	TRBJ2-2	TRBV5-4	CASSLTGGADTGELIF	TGTGCCAGCAGCTTGACCGGGGGGGCCGACACCGGGGAGCTGATTTTT
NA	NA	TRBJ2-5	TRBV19	CASSIGGRGAQETQYF	TGTGCCAGTAGTATAGGAGGACGGGGGGCCCAAGAGACCCAGTACTTC
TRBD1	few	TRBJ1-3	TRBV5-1	CASSRGDRALGNTIYF	TGCGCCAGCAGCAGAGGAGACAGGGCGTTAGGAAACACCATATATTTT
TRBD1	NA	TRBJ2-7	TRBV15	CATRRDRKNEQYF	TGTGCCACCAGAAGGGACAGGAAGAACGAGCAGTACTTC
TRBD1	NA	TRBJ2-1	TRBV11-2	CASSLQGLAEQFF	TGTGCCAGCAGCCTACAGGGGCTCGCCGAGCAGTTCTTC
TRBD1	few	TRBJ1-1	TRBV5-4	CASRPDRGRGTEAFF	TGTGCCAGCAGACCCGACAGGGGGCGCGGAACTGAAGCTTTCTTT
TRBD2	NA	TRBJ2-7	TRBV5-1	CASSLRTSPRIYSYEQYF	TGCGCCAGCAGCCTTCGGACTAGCCCAAGAATCTACAGCTACGAGCAGTACTTC
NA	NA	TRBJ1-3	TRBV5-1	CASSLGGRVIGNTIYF	TGCGCCAGCAGCTTGGGAGGGAGAGTTATTGGAAACACCATATATTTT
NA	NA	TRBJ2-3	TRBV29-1	CSAGRDLTDTQYF	TGCAGCGCGGGGCGGGACCTCACAGATACGCAGTATTTT
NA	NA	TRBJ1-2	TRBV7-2	CASSSDRIYGYTF	TGTGCCAGCAGCTCAGACAGGATCTATGGCTACACCTTC
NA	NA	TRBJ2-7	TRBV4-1	CASSQDWREQYF	TGCGCCAGCAGCCAAGATTGGAGGGAGCAGTACTTC
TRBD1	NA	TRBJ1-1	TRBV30	CACNRGGANTEAFF	TGTGCCTGTAACAGGGGAGGAGCAAACACTGAAGCTTTCTTT
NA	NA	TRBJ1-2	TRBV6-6	CASTRNTQGNLYGYTF	TGTGCCAGCACTCGAAACACTCAGGGAAATCTCTATGGCTACACCTTC
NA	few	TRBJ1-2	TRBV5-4	CASSLVGRSYGYTF	TGTGCCAGCAGCTTGGTTGGCCGTTCCTATGGCTACACCTTC
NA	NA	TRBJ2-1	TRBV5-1	CATGRDGSYNEQFF	TGCGCCACCGGGCGGGATGGCTCCTACAATGAGCAGTTCTTC
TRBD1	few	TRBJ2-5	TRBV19	CASSRTGETQYF	TGTGCCAGTAGTAGGACAGGAGAGACCCAGTACTTC
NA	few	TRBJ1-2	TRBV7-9	CASSFSGQAVYGYTF	TGTGCCAGCAGCTTCTCTGGGCAGGCAGTCTATGGCTACACCTTC
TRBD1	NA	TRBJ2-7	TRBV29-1	CSVFGTAIYEQYF	TGCAGCGTATTCGGGACAGCCATCTACGAGCAGTACTTC
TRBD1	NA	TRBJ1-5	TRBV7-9	CASSGGQGGYQPQHF	TGTGCCAGCAGCGGGGGACAGGGAGGATATCAGCCCCAGCATTTT
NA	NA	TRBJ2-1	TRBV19	CASSTSPSYGGNEQFF	TGTGCCAGTAGTACCTCCCCCTCCTACGGGGGAAATGAGCAGTTCTTC
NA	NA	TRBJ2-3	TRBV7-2	CASSFRTGNTDTQYF	TGTGCCAGCAGCTTTCGAACGGGGAACACAGATACGCAGTATTTT
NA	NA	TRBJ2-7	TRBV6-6	CASSYSLETYEQYF	TGTGCCAGCAGTTACTCTCTGGAGACCTACGAGCAGTACTTC
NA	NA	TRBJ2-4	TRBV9	CASSVGQNKNIQYF	TGTGCCAGCAGCGTGGGGCAGAACAAAAACATTCAGTACTTC
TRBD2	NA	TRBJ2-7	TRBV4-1	CASSQDRAGESYEQYF	TGCGCCAGCAGCCAAGATAGAGCGGGAGAGAGCTACGAGCAGTACTTC
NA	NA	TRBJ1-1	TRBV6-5	CASSLGGNTKTEAFF	TGTGCCAGCAGCTTGGGAGGGAACACAAAAACTGAAGCTTTCTTT
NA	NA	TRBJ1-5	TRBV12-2	CASRLTPRTKVYSNQPQHF	TGTGCAAGTCGCTTAACCCCCCGGACAAAAGTCTATAGCAATCAGCCCCAGCATTTT
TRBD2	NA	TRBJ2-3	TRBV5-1	CASSILAGVADTQYF	TGCGCCAGCAGCATACTAGCGGGAGTTGCAGATACGCAGTATTTT
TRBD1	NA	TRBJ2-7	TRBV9	CASSVRPGQSYEQYF	TGTGCCAGCAGCGTACGACCGGGACAGTCCTACGAGCAGTACTTC